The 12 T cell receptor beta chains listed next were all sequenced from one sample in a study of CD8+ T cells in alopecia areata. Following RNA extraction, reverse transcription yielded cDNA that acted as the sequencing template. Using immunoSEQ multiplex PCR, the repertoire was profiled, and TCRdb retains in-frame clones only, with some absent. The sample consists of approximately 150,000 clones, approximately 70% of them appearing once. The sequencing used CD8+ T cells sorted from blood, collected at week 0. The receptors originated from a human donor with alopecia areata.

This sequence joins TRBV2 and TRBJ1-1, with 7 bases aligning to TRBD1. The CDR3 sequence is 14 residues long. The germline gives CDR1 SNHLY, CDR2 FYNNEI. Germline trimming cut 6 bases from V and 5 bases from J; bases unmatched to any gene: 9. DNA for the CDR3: TGTGCCAGCAGCGAATACAGGGGTTATACTGAAGCTTTCTTT. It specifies CASSEYRGYTEAFF.

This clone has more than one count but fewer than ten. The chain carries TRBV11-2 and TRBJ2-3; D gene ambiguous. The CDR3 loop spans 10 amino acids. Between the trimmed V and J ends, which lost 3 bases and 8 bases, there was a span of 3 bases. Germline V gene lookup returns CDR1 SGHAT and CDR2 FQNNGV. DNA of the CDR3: TGTGCCAGCAGCTTGGCTACGCAGTATTTT. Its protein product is CASSLATQYF.

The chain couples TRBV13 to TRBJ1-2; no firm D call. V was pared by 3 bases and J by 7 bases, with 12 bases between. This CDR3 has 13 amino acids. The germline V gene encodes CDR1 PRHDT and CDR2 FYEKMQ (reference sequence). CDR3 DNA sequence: TGTGCCAGCAGCTTGGCCAGGTCTCGTGGCTACACCTTC. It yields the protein CASSLARSRGYTF. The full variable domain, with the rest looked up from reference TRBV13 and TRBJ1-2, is AAGVIQSPRHLIKEKRETATLKCYPIPRHDTVYWYQQGPGQDPQFLISFYEKMQSDKGSIPDRFSAQQFSDYHSELNMSSLELGDSALYFCASSLARSRGYTFGSGTRLTVV.

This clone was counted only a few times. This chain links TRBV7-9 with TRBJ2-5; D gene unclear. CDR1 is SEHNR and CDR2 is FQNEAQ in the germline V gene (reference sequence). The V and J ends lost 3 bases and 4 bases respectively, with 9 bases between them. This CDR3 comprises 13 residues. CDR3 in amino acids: CASSFTIRETQYF. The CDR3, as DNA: TGTGCCAGCAGCTTCACGATCCGAGAGACCCAGTACTTC.

CDR3: CASSGGQGADTQYF. CDR3 DNA sequence: TGTGCCAGCAGCGGAGGACAGGGCGCAGATACGCAGTATTTT. The chain links TRBV9 to TRBJ2-3; 8 bases fit TRBD1. This CDR3 has 14 residues. Germline CDR1 reads SGDLS; CDR2 reads YYNGEE. J gave up 4 bases and V 3 bases, and 4 bases lay outside the gene matches.

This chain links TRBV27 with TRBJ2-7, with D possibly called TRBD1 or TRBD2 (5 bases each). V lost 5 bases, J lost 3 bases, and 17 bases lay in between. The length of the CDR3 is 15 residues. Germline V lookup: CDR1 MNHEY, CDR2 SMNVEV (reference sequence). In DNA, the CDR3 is TGTGCCAGCAGTCCCTCGGGAATCAGGGTCTACGAGCAGTACTTC. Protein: CASSPSGIRVYEQYF.

CDR3: CASTLAGGYDTQYF. DNA of the CDR3: TGTGCCAGCACTCTAGCGGGGGGGTACGATACGCAGTATTTT. The V call is TRBV9, the J call TRBJ2-3, with 12 bases lining up with TRBD2. The germline gives CDR1 SGDLS, CDR2 YYNGEE. The CDR3 loop spans 14 amino acids. V lost 6 bases and J lost 6; bases outside the gene matches: 5.

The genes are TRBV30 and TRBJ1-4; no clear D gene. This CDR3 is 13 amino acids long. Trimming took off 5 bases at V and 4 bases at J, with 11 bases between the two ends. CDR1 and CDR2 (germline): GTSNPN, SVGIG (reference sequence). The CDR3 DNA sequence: TGTGCCTGGCGACCAGATTATAATGAAAAACTGTTTTTT. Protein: CAWRPDYNEKLFF.

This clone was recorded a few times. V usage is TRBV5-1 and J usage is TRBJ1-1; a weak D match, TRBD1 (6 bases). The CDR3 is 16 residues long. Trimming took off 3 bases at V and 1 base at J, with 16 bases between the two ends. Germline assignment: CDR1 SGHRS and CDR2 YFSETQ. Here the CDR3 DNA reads TGCGCCAGCAGCTCCCCCTCGGACAGCCCGAACACTGAAGCTTTCTTT. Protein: CASSSPSDSPNTEAFF. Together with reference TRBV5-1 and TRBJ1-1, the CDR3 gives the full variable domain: KAGVTQTPRYLIKTRGQQVTLSCSPISGHRSVSWYQQTPGQGLQFLFEYFSETQRNKGNFPGRFSGRQFSNSRSEMNVSTLELGDSALYLCASSSPSDSPNTEAFFGQGTRLTVV.

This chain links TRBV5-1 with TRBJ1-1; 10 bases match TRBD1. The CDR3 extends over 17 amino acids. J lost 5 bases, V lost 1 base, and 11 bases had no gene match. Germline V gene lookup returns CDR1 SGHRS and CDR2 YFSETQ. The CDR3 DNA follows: TGCGCCAGCAGCTTGAAGGGGACAGGGGCAACGGAGACTGAAGCTTTCTTT. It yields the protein CASSLKGTGATETEAFF.

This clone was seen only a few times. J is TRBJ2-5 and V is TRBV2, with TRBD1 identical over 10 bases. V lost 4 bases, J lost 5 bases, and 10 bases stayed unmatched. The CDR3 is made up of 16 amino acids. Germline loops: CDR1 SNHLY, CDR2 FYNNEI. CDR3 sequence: CASSGDPGTGVETQYF. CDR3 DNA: TGTGCCAGCAGTGGAGATCCTGGGACAGGGGTCGAGACCCAGTACTTC.

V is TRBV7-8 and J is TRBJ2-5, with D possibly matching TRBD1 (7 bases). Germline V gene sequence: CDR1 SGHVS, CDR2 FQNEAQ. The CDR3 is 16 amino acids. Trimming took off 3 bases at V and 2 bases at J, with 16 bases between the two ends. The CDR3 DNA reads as TGTGCCAGCAGCTTGATTGCAGGGGGGTGGCAAGAGACCCAGTACTTC. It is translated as CASSLIAGGWQETQYF.